Detailed here is one T cell receptor (beta chain). Assay: immunoSEQ multiplex PCR; the TCRdb copy retains only in-frame clones and omits some. Among around 80,000 clones, roughly 98% were seen once, and the ten largest hold more than 0.12%. The source of the sample is a study of technical replicates of blood from several donors. The sequenced sample was T cells isolated from PBMCs. This clonotype originated in a human donor in good health.

The CDR3 reads CASTPTGVNQPQHF. DNA of the CDR3: TGTGCCAGCACCCCGACAGGGGTAAACCAGCCCCAGCATTTT. This rearrangement joins TRBV27 to TRBJ1-5, with TRBD1 matching over 8 bases. The CDR3 has 14 residues. V was pared by 7 bases and J by 7 bases, with 9 bases of the junction left unmatched. Germline loops: CDR1 MNHEY, CDR2 SMNVEV (reference sequence).